A single TCR beta chain is shown here with its context. Its antigen is still unknown. The data originate from a study of cytomegalovirus exposure and HLA in healthy donors. Across the study: In an earlier analysis, approximately 120 million unique TCR beta sequences were found from approximately 190 million T cells. General study points: In a later analysis, HLA-C alleles had the fewest associated TCRs, DRB1 alleles the most. V- and J-gene trimming in TCR beta was tied to a missense DCLRE1C variant by an analysis performed later. Later analysis identified several of the most significant clusters that appeared linked to common viral pathogens.

The PCR ran on 60 Vbeta and 13 Jbeta primers. This table comes from immunoSEQ multiplex PCR, and its TCRdb copy is limited to in-frame clones, with some not included. The sample contains 170,000 or so clones, about 80% of which appear only once. J was trimmed by 4 bases and V by 2 bases; bases with no gene match: 6. Germline CDR1 is LNHDA and CDR2 is SQIVND (reference sequence). The CDR3 extends over 16 amino acids. V is TRBV19 and J is TRBJ2-1; 9 nucleotides align to TRBD2. This receptor was identified in a man under 40 in good health and CMV-seropositive. Sequenced: PBMCs. The CDR3 bases are TGTGCCAGTAGTATACCAAGCGGGGGGCCATACAATGAGCAGTTCTTC. Its protein product is CASSIPSGGPYNEQFF.